This T cell receptor beta chain originates from a study of cytomegalovirus exposure and HLA in healthy donors. For the study at large: About 83 million unique TCRs from HLA-typed donors made up an early data release. Study observations and caveats: There were some public TCRs occurring in many donors, but most TCR sequences were rare. Reported performance of the classifier showed diagnosis of cytomegalovirus status with high specificity and sensitivity.

Per germline, CDR1 SGHDT and CDR2 YYEEEE. The J segment lost 3 bases and the V segment lost 0 bases, leaving 4 bases of the junction unmatched. This CDR3 region has 16 residues. A word on this clone: Its matching antigen is unknown.

Vbeta (60) and Jbeta (13) primers were used in the PCR. TCRdb's copy holds only in-frame clones and misses some; the assay was immunoSEQ multiplex PCR. The repertoire holds tens of thousands of clones, with more than 70% as singletons. The material sequenced was PBMCs. This receptor was identified in a woman aged 25 to 39 in good health and CMV-seropositive. This chain connects TRBV5-6 to TRBJ2-2; 8 nucleotides line up with TRBD2. The CDR3 bases are TGTGCCAGCAGCTTGGAGGCGGGAGGATACACCGGGGAGCTGTTTTTT. It codes for CASSLEAGGYTGELFF.